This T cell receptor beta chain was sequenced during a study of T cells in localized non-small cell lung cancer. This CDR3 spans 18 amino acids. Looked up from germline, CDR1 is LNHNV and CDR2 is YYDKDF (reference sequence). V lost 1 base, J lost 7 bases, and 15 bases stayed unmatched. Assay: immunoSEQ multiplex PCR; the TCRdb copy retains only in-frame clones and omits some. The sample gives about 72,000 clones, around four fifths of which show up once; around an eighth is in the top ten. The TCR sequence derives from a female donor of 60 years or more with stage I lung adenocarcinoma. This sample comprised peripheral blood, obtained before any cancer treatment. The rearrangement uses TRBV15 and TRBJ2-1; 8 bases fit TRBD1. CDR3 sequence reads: CATSRGLGTGSAGNEQFF. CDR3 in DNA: TGTGCCACCAGCAGAGGGTTGGGGACAGGATCTGCGGGGAATGAGCAGTTCTTC.